This T cell receptor beta chain was documented in a study of OX40 agonist ivuxolimab in advanced cancers. Study details: The dose of intravenous ivuxolimab that patients received every 2 weeks ranged from 0.01 to 10 mg/kg. Study-level points and caveats: The average count of expanded clones was higher among CD8+ T cells than among CD4+. Partial responders at 0.1-3.0 mg/kg had among the lowest clonal expansion.

In the case of this clone: Antigen specificity is unknown.

Clones were read by immunoSEQ multiplex PCR, and TCRdb kept only the in-frame ones, dropping some. Found here are around 65,000 clones, roughly 92% of them singletons; the top ten hold under 15%. The sequenced sample was CD4+ or CD8+ T cells sorted from blood, obtained in a trial of the OX40 agonist ivuxolimab. This sequence was found in an adult with an advanced solid tumor such as melanoma, head and neck, liver or kidney cancer.

The CDR3 reads CAISESRVYNEQFF. The CDR3, as DNA: TGTGCCATCAGTGAGTCCCGGGTTTACAATGAGCAGTTCTTC. This chain connects TRBV10-3 to TRBJ2-1; D is uncertain. The V end was cut by 0 bases, the J end by 4 bases, with 7 bases between. The CDR3 runs to 14 residues. Looked up from germline, CDR1 is ENHRY and CDR2 is SYGVKD.